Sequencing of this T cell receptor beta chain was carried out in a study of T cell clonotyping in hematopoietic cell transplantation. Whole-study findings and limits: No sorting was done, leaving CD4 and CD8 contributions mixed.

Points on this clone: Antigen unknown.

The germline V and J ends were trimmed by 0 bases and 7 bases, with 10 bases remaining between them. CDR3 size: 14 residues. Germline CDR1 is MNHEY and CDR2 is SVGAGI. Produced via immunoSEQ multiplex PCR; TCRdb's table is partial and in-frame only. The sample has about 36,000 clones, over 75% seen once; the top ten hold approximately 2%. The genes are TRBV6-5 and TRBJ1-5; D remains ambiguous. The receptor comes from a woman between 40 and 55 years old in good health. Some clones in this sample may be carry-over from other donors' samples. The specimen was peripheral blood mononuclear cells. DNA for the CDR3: TGTGCCAGCAGTTACTCCTCGCCTTGGCAGCCCCAGCATTTT. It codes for CASSYSSPWQPQHF.